The sequence of this TCR beta chain was determined in a study of control samples from healthy donors and cancer patients. Sequencing was performed with immunoSEQ multiplex PCR; in TCRdb, only in-frame clones are kept and a portion is missing. The table records approximately 59,000 clones, more than 75% of them present only once. A few counts support this clone. The specimen was PBMCs. This clonotype was sampled from a woman aged 55-69 years with lung cancer.

The CDR3 bases are TGTGCCAGCAGTTTTAAGGGTCCCCCCTACGAGCAGTACTTC. Encoded protein: CASSFKGPPYEQYF. The V call is TRBV28, the J call TRBJ2-7; D remains unclear. CDR3 length equals 14 residues. From germline, CDR1 is MDHEN and CDR2 SYDVKM. Trimming removed 3 bases from V and 2 bases from J, with 11 bases in between.